This TCR beta chain was identified during a study of T cell responses to AZD1222 COVID-19 vaccine (dated by TCRdb to the early 2020s). For context, the study as a whole: A total of about 230 trial participants underwent TCR sequencing, of whom about 200 received two doses of AZD1222 and some 26 received two doses of the MenACWY control vaccine. Trial participants were enrolled by age into subgroups of 18-55, 56-69 and 70-plus years, and around 150, 28 and 57 TCR-sequenced participants, respectively, were included in these subgroups.

This clone was recorded once. Its antigen is currently not known. No quality values exist for individual bases; no much larger clone is one base distant. Including cysteine and phenylalanine, the CDR3 has 13 amino acids. Solely the CDR3 DNA is kept, with 39 bases framed from the first base. The germline V gene sets CDR1 to SGHTA and CDR2 to FQGNSA. V and J are truncated by 3 bases and 3 bases respectively, leaving an intervening sequence of 5 bases. The time point tag for this specimen amounts to: baseline before first vaccination. The meaning of the sample's treatment or condition label: meningococcal conjugate vaccine given as trial control. Vaccinee samples came from UK trials COV001 and COV002, including a single-blind randomized controlled phase 2/3 trial of AZD1222 (ChAdOx1 nCoV-19) in healthy adults. Trial participant PBMC samples were collected at day 0 and day 28 after the second dose for TCRbeta chain sequencing.

Study-level results and caveats: Epitopes outside the regions mutated in the B.1.351 and B.1.1.7 variants were reportedly recognized by nearly half of the unique spike-specific TCRs. In the small 56-69-year group, the increase in depth fell short of significance, most likely because of low power. Vaccine-associated CD4 TCRs spanned the whole spike protein, with dominant responses in regions 160-218 and 743-854. Spike-specific TCR breadth and depth rose significantly after two AZD1222 doses compared with day 0 and with MenACWY recipients. Participants were mostly white British and included more females than males, and it was suggested by the authors that clonal diversity may have been underestimated. Because no day 14 peak-response samples were available, the repertoires could be characterized only after the peak T cell response. Conclusions about previously exposed vaccinees are limited because only 6 or 7 AZD1222 recipients were SARS-CoV-2 seropositive at baseline.

The CDR3 regions of human TCRbeta chains were analyzed by immunosequencing. Regarding the original processing steps: Repertoire TCRs were checked for matches against a reference library of SARS-CoV-2-specific TCRs that had been generated using the MIRA antigen-specificity platform. Breadth was defined as the fraction of unique TCRs that were SARS-CoV-2-associated, and depth was defined as the fraction of total T cells that were SARS-CoV-2-associated. Using the MIRA data, each spike-specific TCR was assigned both to the spike region to which the TCR was reactive and to a CD4 or CD8 class. Log10-transformed breadth and depth values were compared by one-way ANOVA with Sidak's multiple comparisons tests. TCRdb mirrors the immuneACCESS table, restricted to in-frame sequences. Some clones are absent from its copies; in checked studies, under half trace to an unresolved V gene, and the reason for the others is unknown. V and J calls and clone size are as listed in that table; D and trimming were resolved from the DNA. This sample comprises approximately 89,000 clones, about nine tenths of them detected only once. The ten biggest clones cover roughly 4.5% of the sample.

The chain uses TRBV7-2 and TRBJ1-4; the D gene remains uncertain. The input for sequencing was peripheral blood, taken on day 0 of MenACWY control vaccination. The clonotype originates from an adult in good health. The bases read TGTGCCAGCAGCTTGAGACCTAATGAAAAACTGTTTTTT. Translated, this gives CASSLRPNEKLFF.